This TCR beta chain was recovered during a study of blood T cell repertoires in COVID-19 (dated by TCRdb to 2019 to 2021). Study-level background: The collaborator samples originated in the United States, Italy and Spain and spanned the acute and convalescent phases of COVID-19. Where HLA class I and class II types were available, the types were taken from metadata supplied by the sample provider, not from assay-based typing. The repertoires were released in a freely available public database intended as a resource for research on the immune response to SARS-CoV-2. The prospective study material was composed of cDNA or gDNA derived from T cells, B-cell-depleted T cells, or PBMCs. Samples came from the ongoing ImmuneRACE study (first 160 participants) plus 1,254 subjects from 6 global collaborators. Subjects who had been exposed to COVID-19, were actively infected with it, or had recovered from it provided the deeply sampled blood TCRbeta repertoires that made up the dataset. Sample metadata almost always included a de-identified subject ID, COVID-19 status, age in years and sex.

TCRbeta CDR3 regions were amplified from genomic DNA by means of the immunoSEQ Assay, a bias-controlled multiplex PCR. As for how the authors treated the data: The number of nucleated cells in each sample was estimated by amplification of reference gene primers within the assay. To quantify the absolute abundance of each unique TCRbeta CDR3 rearrangement, sequence reads were collapsed and filtered. Productive Simpson clonality was computed per sample as the square root of Simpson's diversity index over productive rearrangements. Drawn from immuneACCESS, this table holds only the in-frame rearrangements with V and J called that TCRdb kept. Clones are partly lost; checked studies trace under half to an unresolved V gene and leave the rest unexplained. That table furnishes V, J and clone size, whereas the DNA furnished D and trimming. The sample includes fewer than 200,000 clones, with 88% observed a single time. Approximately 9% of the sample belongs to the ten largest clones.

Enrolling through a virtual design, the prospective study's participants ranged in age from roughly 18 to 89 years and lived across about two dozen United States geographic areas. To assign participants to cohorts, the prospective study relied on clinical history that participants themselves reported in a screening survey and a study questionnaire. For ImmuneRACE Cohort 3, a participant was defined as recovered based on two consecutive negative NP/OP PCR tests, clearance by a healthcare professional, or resolution of symptoms. Mobile phlebotomists in the prospective study collected whole blood, serum and a nasopharyngeal or oropharyngeal swab from every participant. Over an approximately 2-month period, participants in the prospective study had the option of providing additional blood draws and questionnaires. Before DNA extraction, prospective study blood samples were shipped either frozen or at room temperature.

Paper-wide results and their limitations: The amount of clinical and demographic metadata varied by source and participant and was provided uncurated.

The CDR3 sequence holds 11 residues, the cysteine and phenylalanine included. The only DNA kept is the CDR3, 33 bases in frame from the first base. According to the germline V gene, CDR1 reads MDHEN and CDR2 reads SYDVKM. Trimming takes 6 bases from V and 5 bases from J, and the germline ends sit 7 bases apart. Remarks on this clone: Its recognized antigen is unknown. Base qualities are missing; no much larger clone stands one base away.

The sequence was obtained from a woman younger than 30 who had recovered from COVID-19. The source material was PBMCs or T cells enriched from blood (not recorded which). The chain is made from TRBV28 and TRBJ1-1; the D gene cannot be resolved reliably. The DNA is TGTGCCAGCAGGAAAGAGACTGAAGCTTTCTTT. The translation is CASRKETEAFF.